These T cell receptor beta chains were read from a single sample in a study of molecular identifiers for immune sequencing clone quantification. TCRdb re-analysed the PCR reads in MiXCR, keeping a single row per CDR3 protein. This sample has approximately 320,000 distinct CDR3 sequences, with roughly a quarter found just once. Sequenced input: naive CD8+ T cells from blood, with Jurkat cell RNA spiked in. The receptors stem from a human donor in good health. Some libraries in this study had Jurkat cell RNA spiked in. Both conserved end residues are part of each CDR3. Fields, in order: J gene, clone size, D gene, V gene, CDR3 DNA, CDR3 protein. A D gene is named only where the DNA matches it firmly. Only part of the rows carry a size: once, few, many, or a class if the clone is expanded.

TRBJ1-1 - - TRBV11-1 TGTGCCAGCAGCTTAGTTCAGGATGGCTCTGAAGCTTTCTTT CASSLVQDGSEAFF
TRBJ2-3 many TRBD2 TRBV2 TGTGCCAGCAGACCGACTAGCGGGGGCATGAATACGCAGTATTTT CASRPTSGGMNTQYF
TRBJ2-3 few TRBD2 TRBV19 TGTGCCAGTAGTCTGGGGACTAGCGGGGGAACAGATACGCAGTATTTT CASSLGTSGGTDTQYF
TRBJ2-3 many - TRBV7-9 TGTGCCAGCAGCCACCAGGAGGGGCAGGTGGTTTTTCTCTTCACAGATACGCAGTATTTT CASSHQEGQVVFLFTDTQYF
TRBJ1-1 many - TRBV2 TGTGCCAGCCTACGGAAGAACACTGAAGCTTTCTTT CASLRKNTEAFF
TRBJ2-7 many TRBD1 TRBV28 TGTGCCAGCAGAGACAGGGGCTCCTACGAGCAGTACTTC CASRDRGSYEQYF
TRBJ2-5 many - TRBV7-9 TGTGCCAGCAGCTCAAGTGGGATCGAATTAGAGACCCAGTACTTC CASSSSGIELETQYF
TRBJ1-4 many - TRBV12-3/TRBV12-4 TGTGCCAGCAGTTTAGTCGGGCTTGAAAAACTGTTTTTT CASSLVGLEKLFF
TRBJ2-1 - - TRBV6-1 TGTGCCAGCATGGGGTACAATGAGCAGTTCTTC CASMGYNEQFF
TRBJ2-7 many TRBD2 TRBV20-1 TGCAGTGCTAGAGAGGGACTAGCCGCCTCCTACGAGCAGTACTTC CSAREGLAASYEQYF
TRBJ2-7 - TRBD1 TRBV19 TGTGCCAGTAGTGAAGAGGGACAGGGGATAATCTACGAGCAGTACTTC CASSEEGQGIIYEQYF
TRBJ2-3 many - TRBV7-7 TGTGCTAGCAGCTTAGGTCCGGCCACAGATACGCAGTATTTT CASSLGPATDTQYF
TRBJ2-7 - TRBD2 TRBV28 TGTGCCAGCAGCCCCATAGGCGGGGGTGGAACCTACGAGCAGTACTTC CASSPIGGGGTYEQYF
TRBJ2-2 - - TRBV5-4 TGTGCCAGCAGCTTGGGGAAAGAGCTGTTTTTT CASSLGKELFF
TRBJ2-7 - - TRBV7-9 TGTGCCAGCAGCTTAGCTGTGGGTGGCAGCCGCTCCTACGAGCAGTACTTC CASSLAVGGSRSYEQYF
TRBJ2-3 many - TRBV7-2 TGTGCCAGCAGCTTAAGGGTGGGCGGGTATTTGGATACGCAGTATTTT CASSLRVGGYLDTQYF
TRBJ2-3 many TRBD1 TRBV27 TGTGCCAGCAGACCCACAGGGGGCCCTTTTACAGATACGCAGTATTTT CASRPTGGPFTDTQYF
TRBJ1-5 - - TRBV20-1 TGCAGTGCCCTCCCGGGGGGGGGGGAAAATAGCAATCAGCCCCAGCATTTT CSALPGGGENSNQPQHF
TRBJ2-5 - - TRBV6-5 TGTGCCAGCAGCCCGGAACCGAGAGACTGGCGACTCCAAGAGACCCAGTACTTC CASSPEPRDWRLQETQYF
TRBJ1-4 - TRBD1 TRBV20-1 TGCAGTGCTAGAGGACAGGGGGAGTGTGAAAAACTGTTTTTT CSARGQGECEKLFF
TRBJ2-3 many - TRBV29-1 TGCAGCGTTGAAAGAGCGGTAACTAGCACAGATACGCAGTATTTT CSVERAVTSTDTQYF
TRBJ1-6 few - TRBV6-4 TGTGCCAGCAGTGAGGGACCGTTGAGTTCACCCCTCCACTTT CASSEGPLSSPLHF
TRBJ1-1 few - TRBV27 TGTGCCAGCAGCCCAGGGGTTTCGGCTGAAGCTTTCTTT CASSPGVSAEAFF
TRBJ2-7 many - TRBV5-1 TGCGCCAGCAGCCGGACCCCGGGGAAAAGCACCTTCCACGAGCAGTACTTC CASSRTPGKSTFHEQYF
TRBJ1-2 many TRBD1 TRBV9 TGTGCCAGCAGCTCAAGGACAGGTTCTAACTATGGCTACACCTTC CASSSRTGSNYGYTF
TRBJ2-5 - - TRBV14 TGTGCCAGCAGCCAAGTCTACAGTCCGGAGACCCAGTACTTC CASSQVYSPETQYF
TRBJ2-3 many - TRBV5-6 TGTGCCAGCAGCCCTTCCCTGGACAGAACAGATACGCAGTATTTT CASSPSLDRTDTQYF
TRBJ2-3 few TRBD1 TRBV29-1 TGCAGCGTTCCGGGACAGGGGACAGATACGCAGTATTTT CSVPGQGTDTQYF
TRBJ2-1 - TRBD2 TRBV4-2 TGTGCCAGCAGCCTTGACCTAGCGGGGAACTACAATGAGCAGTTCTTC CASSLDLAGNYNEQFF
TRBJ2-3 many TRBD2 TRBV4-3 TGCGCCAGCAGCCAAGAGGGACTAGCGGGATCCCCCACAGATACGCAGTATTTT CASSQEGLAGSPTDTQYF
TRBJ2-3 many - TRBV5-1 TGCGCCAGCAGCTTGGCCTTCTTCCTACCTGCGGATACGCAGTATTTT CASSLAFFLPADTQYF
TRBJ2-7 - - TRBV27 TGTGCCAGCGGTCACCACGGCCGGGGGCAGTACTTC CASGHHGRGQYF
TRBJ2-3 - TRBD2 TRBV7-2 TGTGCCAGCAGCTTAGGAGCGGGGGGCCCGGGGGGTACGCAGTATTTT CASSLGAGGPGGTQYF
TRBJ1-1 few - TRBV14 TGTGCCAGCAGCCAAGTAGGGTGGTACAGATTGAACACTGAAGCTTTCTTT CASSQVGWYRLNTEAFF
TRBJ1-5 many - TRBV24-1 TGTGCCACCAGTGCCGGGTCGGGGCAGCCCCAGCATTTT CATSAGSGQPQHF
TRBJ2-3 many - TRBV4-3 TGCGCCAGCAGCCAAGATTCCGGGGATACGCAGTATTTT CASSQDSGDTQYF
TRBJ2-7 - TRBD2 TRBV20-1 TGCAGTGCTAGAGGGACTAGCGGGATGAATATCTACTACGAGCAGTACTTC CSARGTSGMNIYYEQYF
TRBJ1-1 many - TRBV7-9 TGTGCCAGCAGCTCCAGGGAGATGAACACTGAAGCTTTCTTT CASSSREMNTEAFF
TRBJ2-3 few TRBD1 TRBV7-6 TGTGCCAGCAGCGCACAACCCCCCTGGGACAGGGTAGAGACTAGTACGCAGTATTTT CASSAQPPWDRVETSTQYF
TRBJ2-7 many - TRBV28 TGTGCCAGCAGTTCGTCTTTAAGGGCCTACGAGCAGTACTTC CASSSSLRAYEQYF
TRBJ2-5 many - TRBV10-3 TGTGCCATCAGTGAGAAGGGGACCCAGTACTTC CAISEKGTQYF
TRBJ1-1 few TRBD1 TRBV12-3/TRBV12-4 TGTGCCAGCAGTTCAGGGACAGGGGTGGTTGAAGCTTTCTTT CASSSGTGVVEAFF
TRBJ1-5 - - TRBV20-1 TGCAGTGCTAGGACCTCTTTAAATAGCAATCAGCCCCAGCATTTT CSARTSLNSNQPQHF
TRBJ2-1 many TRBD2 TRBV28 TGTGCCAGCAGAACTAGCGGAAATGAGCAGTTCTTC CASRTSGNEQFF
TRBJ2-7 - - TRBV4-3 TGCGCCAGCAGCCAGGGGCGCGGAGGTCCTCGGGCCGAGCAGTACTTC CASSQGRGGPRAEQYF
TRBJ1-4 - - TRBV7-9 TGTGCCAGCAGCGGGGTGACTTGGGAAAAACTGTTTTTT CASSGVTWEKLFF
TRBJ1-1 few - TRBV6-2/TRBV6-3 TGTGCCAGCACCATGAACACTGAAGCTTTCTTT CASTMNTEAFF
TRBJ1-2 few TRBD1 TRBV5-4 TGTGCCAGCAGCGGAATGACAGGGGATTTCTATGGCTACACCTTC CASSGMTGDFYGYTF
TRBJ2-3 - - TRBV7-9 TGTGCCAGCAGCTTACGGGACACACCATATCCGCAGTATTTT CASSLRDTPYPQYF
TRBJ2-1 - - TRBV19 TGTGCCAGTACTCCGGACCCGCGGGGCAATGAGCAGTTCTTC CASTPDPRGNEQFF
TRBJ2-7 few TRBD1 TRBV3-1 TGTGCCAGCAGCCACCCGGGACAGGGGGCCCACGAGCAGTACTTC CASSHPGQGAHEQYF
TRBJ2-7 few - TRBV7-9 TGTGCCAGCAGCAACCAAAGGACAGCGGGGGAGCAGTACTTC CASSNQRTAGEQYF
TRBJ2-4 few TRBD1 TRBV6-2/TRBV6-3 TGTGCCAGCAGTCTCCGAACAGGGGTTGCCAAAAACATTCAGTACTTC CASSLRTGVAKNIQYF
TRBJ2-7 - - TRBV4-3 TGCGCCAGCAGCCAAGATAGAGGACTAATCTACGAGCAGTACTTC CASSQDRGLIYEQYF
TRBJ2-3 - - TRBV7-9 TGTGCCAGCAGCCTCCCCAGCCTGGGGGTGGATACGCAGTATTTT CASSLPSLGVDTQYF
TRBJ2-7 - TRBD2 TRBV4-3 TGCGCCAGCAGCCAGACGCTTAGCGGGAGGGGCTACGAGCAGTACTTC CASSQTLSGRGYEQYF
TRBJ1-1 many TRBD1 TRBV4-1 TGCGCCAGCCGTCCAGAGACAGGGTCATTCATGAACACTGAAGCTTTCTTT CASRPETGSFMNTEAFF
TRBJ2-7 - TRBD2 TRBV12-3/TRBV12-4 TGTGCCAGCATGGGACCCCGGCTAGCGGGAGTTAGGGGTATCGAGCAGTACTTC CASMGPRLAGVRGIEQYF
TRBJ1-2 - - TRBV7-9 TGTGCCAGCATCCACCCTCATTCGACGGGAAGGGACTATGGCTACACCTTC CASIHPHSTGRDYGYTF